The 9 T cell receptor beta chains given below trace back to one sample, sequenced in a study of blood T cells in healthy people across ages. Through a sample-barcoded 5' primer and a J-beta primer mix, a second PCR was run for roughly 6 to 12 cycles. TCRdb passed the 5' RACE reads through MiXCR, listing each CDR3 protein once. The table has about 930,000 distinct CDR3 sequences, almost 30% seen once. The same data also went into a second study, on T cells of mothers and their children.

Sequenced: blood. The source is a woman aged 40-49 years in good health.

This clonotype has more than one count but fewer than ten. J is TRBJ2-5 and V is TRBV4-3; TRBD2 agrees at 11 bases. Germline CDR1 reads LGHNA; CDR2 reads YSLEER. The CDR3 spans 18 residues. Unmatched junction bases numbered 8, after V lost 2 bases and J lost 0 bases. Written as DNA, the CDR3 is TGCGCCAGCAGCCAAAACCTATGGGGACTAGCGGACCAAGAGACCCAGTACTTC. Encoded protein: CASSQNLWGLADQETQYF.

As regards this clonotype: As the CDR3 is not closed by the conserved phenylalanine or tryptophan, this likely results from a read error. J is TRBJ2-3 and V is TRBV6-4, with 9 bases that match TRBD2. Germline V gene sequence: CDR1 MRHNA, CDR2 SNTAGT. There are 15 residues in the CDR3. The V gene end was trimmed by 2 bases and the J gene end by 4 bases; junction bases not matched to a gene: 4. CDR3 DNA sequence: TGTGCCAGCAGTGACAGAGCGGGGGGACCAGATACGCAGTATTGT. Protein sequence: CASSDRAGGPDTQYC.

This clonotype was found many times. The chain couples TRBV29-1 to TRBJ2-7; D gene unclear. Germline V lookup: CDR1 SQVTM, CDR2 ANQGSEA. Trimming removed 3 bases from V and 5 bases from J, with 8 bases in between. The CDR3 is 11 residues long. CDR3 nucleotides: TGCAGCGTTGACGACGCGCACGAGCAGTACTTC. This gives the protein CSVDDAHEQYF.

This clonotype appeared a few times. The chain is built from TRBV20-1 and TRBJ1-2, with D unresolved. CDR1 and CDR2 from the germline V gene are DFQATT and SNEGSKA (reference sequence). The CDR3 loop spans 14 amino acids. V dropped 2 bases and J dropped 0 bases, with 10 bases sitting between them. The DNA for the CDR3 is TGCAGTGCTAGACCTCCGGCAACTAACTATGGCTACACCTTC. Protein: CSARPPATNYGYTF.

This clonotype was seen just once. A much larger clonotype is one base distant, so this may be a read error. The gene calls are TRBV27 and TRBJ2-5; possible D gene TRBD1, 5 bases. This CDR3 contains 13 residues. The ends were cut back, 4 bases at V and 11 bases at J, with 17 bases in the middle. CDR1 is MNHEY, CDR2 SMNVEV, per germline (reference sequence). The CDR3 DNA is TGTGCCAGCAGTTGGACAAACGGCAATGAGCAGTACTTC. Amino acid sequence: CASSWTNGNEQYF.

This clonotype was picked up many times. A read error is possible here, since a much larger clone lies one base away. The gene calls are TRBV6-4 and TRBJ2-3; 8 bases agree with TRBD2. This CDR3 has 14 amino acids. Per the germline V gene, CDR1 is MRHNA and CDR2 is SNTAGT. Germline trimming cut 6 bases from V and 1 base from J; bases unmatched to any gene: 3. In DNA, the CDR3 is TGTGCCAGCAGGGAAGCGGGGGGCACAGATACGCAGTATTTT. It is translated as CASREAGGTDTQYF.

This clonotype was seen ten or more times. CDR3 in DNA: TGCAGTGTTTCGACAGGAACTAATGAAAAACTGTTTTTT. It translates to CSVSTGTNEKLFF. V and J are TRBV20-1 and TRBJ1-4, with a weak D call TRBD1 (6 bases). CDR3 length equals 13 residues. Trimming pared 7 bases from V and 1 base from J, leaving 10 bases between. Germline CDR1 DFQATT, CDR2 SNEGSKA (reference sequence).

This chain uses TRBV7-9 with TRBJ1-4, with 10 nucleotides matching TRBD1. This CDR3 is built from 16 residues. The V gene end was trimmed by 3 bases and the J gene end by 8 bases; junction bases not matched to a gene: 9. Germline lookup yields CDR1 SEHNR and CDR2 FQNEAQ (reference sequence). The CDR3 region has the DNA TGTGCCAGCAGCTTGGGGACAGGGGACCCTCGGGAAAAACTGTTTTTT. Its translation: CASSLGTGDPREKLFF.

Remarks on this clonotype: One end of the junction varies from germline; a read error may be responsible. The rearrangement links TRBV7-2 to TRBJ2-3; TRBD1 is a possible D gene (5 bases). There are 14 residues in the CDR3. Germline-derived CDR1 and CDR2 are SGHTA and FQGNSA. CDR3 in DNA: TGTGCCAGCAGCTTCAGGGAAAGCACAAATACGCAGTATTTT. This encodes CASSFRESTNTQYF.